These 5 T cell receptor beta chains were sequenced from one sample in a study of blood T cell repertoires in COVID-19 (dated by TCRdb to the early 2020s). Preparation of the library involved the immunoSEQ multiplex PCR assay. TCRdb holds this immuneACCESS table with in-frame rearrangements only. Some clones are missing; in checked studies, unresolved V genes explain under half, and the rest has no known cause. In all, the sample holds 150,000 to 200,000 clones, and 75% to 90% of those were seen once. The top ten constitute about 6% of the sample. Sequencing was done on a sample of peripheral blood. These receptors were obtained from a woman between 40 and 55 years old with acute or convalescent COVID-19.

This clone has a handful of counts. The CDR3 here is CATSGDTRTQYF. The CDR3 DNA is TGTGCCACCAGTGGCGACACCAGAACGCAGTACTTC. The chain employs TRBV24-1 and TRBJ2-7; no firm D call. Deletions cut 5 bases from V and 9 bases from J, with 13 bases between. The CDR3 totals 12 residues. Germline V gives CDR1 KGHDR, CDR2 SFDVKD.

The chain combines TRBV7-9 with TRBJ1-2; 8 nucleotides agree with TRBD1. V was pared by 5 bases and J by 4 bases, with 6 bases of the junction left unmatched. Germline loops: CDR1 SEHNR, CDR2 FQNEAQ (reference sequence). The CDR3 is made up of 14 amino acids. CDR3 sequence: CASSTMTGVYGYTF. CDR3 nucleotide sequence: TGTGCCAGCAGCACAATGACAGGGGTCTATGGCTACACCTTC.

In DNA, the CDR3 is TGCGCCAGCAGCTTGGAGGCGGGAGGGCTCAATGAGCAGTTCTTC. This translates into CASSLEAGGLNEQFF. The genes are TRBV5-1 and TRBJ2-1; 9 bases agree with TRBD2. The CDR3 contains 15 residues. Germline assignment: CDR1 SGHRS and CDR2 YFSETQ. Trimming removed 0 bases from V and 6 bases from J; junction bases left unmatched: 4.

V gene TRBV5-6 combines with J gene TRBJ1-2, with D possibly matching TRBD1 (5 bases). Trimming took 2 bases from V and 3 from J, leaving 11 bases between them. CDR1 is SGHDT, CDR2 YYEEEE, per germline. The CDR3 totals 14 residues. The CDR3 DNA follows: TGTGCCAGCAGCTTAGGGCAGGGCCACTATGGCTACACCTTC. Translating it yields CASSLGQGHYGYTF.

CDR3 sequence reads: CASSAGTGSYQPQHF. CDR3 coding DNA: TGTGCCAGTAGCGCCGGGACAGGCTCTTATCAGCCCCAGCATTTT. V is TRBV19 and J is TRBJ1-5; 8 bases agree with TRBD1. CDR3 size: 15 residues. CDR1 is LNHDA, CDR2 SQIVND, per germline (reference sequence). Losses at the gene ends were 6 bases for V and 5 bases for J; bases not matched to a gene: 9.